This T cell receptor beta chain was recorded in a study of blood T cell repertoires in COVID-19. Losses at the gene ends were 3 bases for V and 1 base for J; bases not matched to a gene: 4. Germline V CDR1 and CDR2: SEHNR, FQNEAQ (reference sequence). The CDR3 totals 15 residues. Sequenced by immunoSEQ multiplex PCR; TCRdb stores in-frame clones only, minus some. The profile shows under 200,000 clones, 65% to 90% of them singletons. This TCR derives from a woman aged 55-75 years with acute COVID-19. J is TRBJ2-3 and V is TRBV7-9, with 7 bases lining up with TRBD2. Material: PBMCs or T cells enriched from blood (not recorded which). In DNA form, the CDR3 reads TGTGCCAGCAGCTTCCGAACTAGCGGCACAGATACGCAGTATTTT. Amino acids: CASSFRTSGTDTQYF.